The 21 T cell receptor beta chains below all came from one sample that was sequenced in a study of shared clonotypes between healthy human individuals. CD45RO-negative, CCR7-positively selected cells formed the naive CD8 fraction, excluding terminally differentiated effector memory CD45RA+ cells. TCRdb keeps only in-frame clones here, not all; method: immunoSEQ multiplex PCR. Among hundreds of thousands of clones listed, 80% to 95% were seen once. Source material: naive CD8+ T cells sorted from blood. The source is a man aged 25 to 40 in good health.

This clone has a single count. The CDR3 region is CASSYYLAYEQYF. The CDR3 DNA sequence: TGTGCCAGCAGTTACTATTTGGCCTACGAGCAGTACTTC. This chain uses TRBV6-6 with TRBJ2-7; unclear D gene. With 1 base removed from V and 2 bases from J, the gap between germline ends came to 6 bases. This CDR3 has 13 amino acids. CDR1 is MNHNY, CDR2 SVGAGI, per germline (reference sequence).

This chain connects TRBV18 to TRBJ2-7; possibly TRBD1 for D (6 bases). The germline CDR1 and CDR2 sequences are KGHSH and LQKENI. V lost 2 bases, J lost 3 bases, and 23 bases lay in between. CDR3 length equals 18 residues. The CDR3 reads CASSPVPGEHPVHYEQYF. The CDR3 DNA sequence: TGTGCCAGCTCACCAGTGCCAGGGGAGCACCCAGTCCACTACGAGCAGTACTTC.

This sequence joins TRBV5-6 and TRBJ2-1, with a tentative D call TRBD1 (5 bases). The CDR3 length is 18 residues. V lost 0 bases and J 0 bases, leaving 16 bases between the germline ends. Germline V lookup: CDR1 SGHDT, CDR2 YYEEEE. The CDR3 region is CASSLAGQGTSSYNEQFF. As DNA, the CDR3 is TGTGCCAGCAGCTTGGCAGGTCAGGGCACCAGCTCCTACAATGAGCAGTTCTTC.

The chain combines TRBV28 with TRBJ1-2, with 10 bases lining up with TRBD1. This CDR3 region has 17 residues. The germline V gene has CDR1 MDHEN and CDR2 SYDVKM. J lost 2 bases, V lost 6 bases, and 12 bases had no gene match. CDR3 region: CASSRRDRGGKNYGYTF. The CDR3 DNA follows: TGTGCCAGCAGCCGCCGGGACAGGGGCGGAAAAAACTATGGCTACACCTTC.

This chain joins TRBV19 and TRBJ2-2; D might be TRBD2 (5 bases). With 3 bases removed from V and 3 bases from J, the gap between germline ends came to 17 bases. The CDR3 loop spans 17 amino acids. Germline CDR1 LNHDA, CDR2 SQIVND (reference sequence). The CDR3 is CASSIMVVDGDTGELFF. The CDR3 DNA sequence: TGTGCCAGTAGTATTATGGTCGTTGACGGGGACACCGGGGAGCTGTTTTTT.

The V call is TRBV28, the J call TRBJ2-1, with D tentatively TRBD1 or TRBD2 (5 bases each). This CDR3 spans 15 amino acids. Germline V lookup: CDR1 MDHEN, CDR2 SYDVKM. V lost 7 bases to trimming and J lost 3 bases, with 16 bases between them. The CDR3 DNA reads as TGTGCCAGCAACACACCGGGGCTCGGCTACAATGAGCAGTTCTTC. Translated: CASNTPGLGYNEQFF.

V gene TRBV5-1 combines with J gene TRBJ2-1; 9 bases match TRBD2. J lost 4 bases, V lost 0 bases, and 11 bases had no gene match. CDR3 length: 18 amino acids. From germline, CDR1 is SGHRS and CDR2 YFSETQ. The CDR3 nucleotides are TGCGCCAGCAGCTTGGCTGGTAGCGGGAGCCCCGCTTACAATGAGCAGTTCTTC. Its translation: CASSLAGSGSPAYNEQFF. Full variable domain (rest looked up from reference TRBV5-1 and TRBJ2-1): KAGVTQTPRYLIKTRGQQVTLSCSPISGHRSVSWYQQTPGQGLQFLFEYFSETQRNKGNFPGRFSGRQFSNSRSEMNVSTLELGDSALYLCASSLAGSGSPAYNEQFFGPGTRLTVL.

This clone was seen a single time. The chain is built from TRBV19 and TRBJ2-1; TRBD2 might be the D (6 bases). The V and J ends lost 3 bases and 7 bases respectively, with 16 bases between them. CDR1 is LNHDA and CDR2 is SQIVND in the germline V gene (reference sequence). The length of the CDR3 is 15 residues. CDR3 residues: CASSIADREWNEQFF. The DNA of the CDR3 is TGTGCCAGTAGTATTGCAGACCGGGAGTGGAATGAGCAGTTCTTC.

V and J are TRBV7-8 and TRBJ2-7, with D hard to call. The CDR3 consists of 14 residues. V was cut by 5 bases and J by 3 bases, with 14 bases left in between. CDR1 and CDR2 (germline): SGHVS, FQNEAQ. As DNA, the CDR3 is TGTGCCAGCAGCCCAGACTTAGAGCTCTACGAGCAGTACTTC. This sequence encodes CASSPDLELYEQYF.

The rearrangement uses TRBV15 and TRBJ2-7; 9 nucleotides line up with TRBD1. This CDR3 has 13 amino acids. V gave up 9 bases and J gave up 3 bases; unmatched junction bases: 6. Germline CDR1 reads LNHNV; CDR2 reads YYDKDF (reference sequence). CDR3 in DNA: TGTGCCACTGGGACAGGGCCCTACTACGAGCAGTACTTC. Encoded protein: CATGTGPYYEQYF.

CDR3: CASSLWHGRDDDTQYF. The CDR3 DNA is TGTGCCAGCAGCCTCTGGCATGGGAGAGACGACGATACGCAGTATTTT. This chain links TRBV7-9 with TRBJ2-3; D perhaps matches TRBD2 (5 bases). Trimming removed 5 bases at V and 6 bases at J, with 21 bases between. This CDR3 is built from 16 residues. Per the germline V gene, CDR1 is SEHNR and CDR2 is FQNEAQ (reference sequence).

In DNA form, the CDR3 reads TGCGCCAGCAGCGGGGACAGTTCCGGGGAGCTGTTTTTT. Its translation: CASSGDSSGELFF. V and J are TRBV5-1 and TRBJ2-2; 7 bases are shared with TRBD1. The CDR3 runs 13 residues. V shed 4 bases, J shed 6 bases, and the junction held 3 bases outside the gene matches. From germline, CDR1 is SGHRS and CDR2 YFSETQ.

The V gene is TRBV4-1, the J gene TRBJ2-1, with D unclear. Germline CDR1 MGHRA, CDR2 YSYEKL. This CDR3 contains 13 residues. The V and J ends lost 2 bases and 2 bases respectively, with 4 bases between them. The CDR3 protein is CASSQHAYNEQFF. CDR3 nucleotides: TGCGCCAGCAGCCAACATGCCTACAATGAGCAGTTCTTC.

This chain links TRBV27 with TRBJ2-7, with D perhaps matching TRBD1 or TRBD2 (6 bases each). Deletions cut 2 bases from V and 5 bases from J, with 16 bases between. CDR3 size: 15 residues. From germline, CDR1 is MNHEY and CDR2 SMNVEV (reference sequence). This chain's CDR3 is CASSLRWGAVDEQYF. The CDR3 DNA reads TGTGCCAGCAGTTTAAGGTGGGGGGCAGTAGACGAGCAGTACTTC.

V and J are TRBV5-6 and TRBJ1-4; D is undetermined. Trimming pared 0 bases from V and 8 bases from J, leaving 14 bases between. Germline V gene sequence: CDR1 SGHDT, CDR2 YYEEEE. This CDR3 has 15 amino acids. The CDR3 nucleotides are TGTGCCAGCAGCTTGGCCGGGGTGTCGAGGGAAAAACTGTTTTTT. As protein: CASSLAGVSREKLFF. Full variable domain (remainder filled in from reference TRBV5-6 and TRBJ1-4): DAGVTQSPTHLIKTRGQQVTLRCSPKSGHDTVSWYQQALGQGPQFIFQYYEEEERQRGNFPDRFSGHQFPNYSSELNVNALLLGDSALYLCASSLAGVSREKLFFGSGTQLSVL.

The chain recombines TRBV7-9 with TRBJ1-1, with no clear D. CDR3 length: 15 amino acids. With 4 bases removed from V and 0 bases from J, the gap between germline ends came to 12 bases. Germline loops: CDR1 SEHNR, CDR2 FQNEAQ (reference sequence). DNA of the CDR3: TGTGCCAGCAGCTCCCCTACAGAAATGAACACTGAAGCTTTCTTT. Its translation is CASSSPTEMNTEAFF.

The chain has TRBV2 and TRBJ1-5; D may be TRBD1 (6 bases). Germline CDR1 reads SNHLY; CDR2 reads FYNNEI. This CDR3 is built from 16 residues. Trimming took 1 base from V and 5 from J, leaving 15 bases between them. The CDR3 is CASSEGHREFYQPQHF. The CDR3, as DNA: TGTGCCAGCAGTGAAGGTCACAGGGAGTTCTATCAGCCCCAGCATTTT.

For the CDR3, the DNA is TGTGCCAGCAGTGTAGCGGGAGGGCCGGGAGTAGAGACCCAGTACTTC. This translates into CASSVAGGPGVETQYF. The chain links TRBV6-1 to TRBJ2-5, with TRBD2 matching 11 bases. The CDR3 loop spans 16 amino acids. Germline V gene sequence: CDR1 MNHNS, CDR2 SASEGT. Trimming at V came to 4 bases and at J to 4 bases, leaving 8 bases not matched to a gene.

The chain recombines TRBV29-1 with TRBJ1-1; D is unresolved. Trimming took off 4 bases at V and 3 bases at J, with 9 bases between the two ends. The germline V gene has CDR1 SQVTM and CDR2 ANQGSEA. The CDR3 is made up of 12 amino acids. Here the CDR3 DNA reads TGCAGCGTTGCTGGGGATCACACTGAAGCTTTCTTT. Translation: CSVAGDHTEAFF.

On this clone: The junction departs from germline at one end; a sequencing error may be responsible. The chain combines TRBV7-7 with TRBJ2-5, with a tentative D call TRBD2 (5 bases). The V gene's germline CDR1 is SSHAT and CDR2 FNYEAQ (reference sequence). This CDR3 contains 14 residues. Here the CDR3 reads CASSLREYQETQYF. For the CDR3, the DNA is TGTGCTAGCAGCTTAAGGGAGTACCAAGAGACCCAGTACTTC.

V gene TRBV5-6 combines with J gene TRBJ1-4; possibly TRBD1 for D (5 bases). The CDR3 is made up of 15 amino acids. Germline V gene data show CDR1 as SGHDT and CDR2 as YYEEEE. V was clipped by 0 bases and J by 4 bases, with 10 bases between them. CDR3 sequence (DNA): TGTGCCAGCAGCTTGGGAGGGGCCCTTAATGAAAAACTGTTTTTT. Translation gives CASSLGGALNEKLFF.